The clone carrying this TCR beta chain was recorded only once. The CDR3 contains 18 residues. Germline-derived CDR1 and CDR2 are SGHDN and FVKESK. The ends were cut back, 3 bases at V and 0 bases at J, with 17 bases in the middle. The sample comes from a study of shared clonotypes between healthy human individuals. The data were produced by immunoSEQ multiplex PCR, yet TCRdb's version contains in-frame clones alone and is incomplete. In the table there are a few million clones, over 85% of which are singletons. Sequenced: naive CD4+ T cells sorted from blood. This sample's subset: CD45RA+ positively selected. This receptor was obtained from a man between 18 and 29 years old in good health. The V call is TRBV14, the J call TRBJ2-2, with D perhaps TRBD2 (6 bases). The CDR3, as DNA: TGTGCCAGCAGCCATCGACTACTAGCTGATTCGAACACCGGGGAGCTGTTTTTT. Amino acids: CASSHRLLADSNTGELFF.